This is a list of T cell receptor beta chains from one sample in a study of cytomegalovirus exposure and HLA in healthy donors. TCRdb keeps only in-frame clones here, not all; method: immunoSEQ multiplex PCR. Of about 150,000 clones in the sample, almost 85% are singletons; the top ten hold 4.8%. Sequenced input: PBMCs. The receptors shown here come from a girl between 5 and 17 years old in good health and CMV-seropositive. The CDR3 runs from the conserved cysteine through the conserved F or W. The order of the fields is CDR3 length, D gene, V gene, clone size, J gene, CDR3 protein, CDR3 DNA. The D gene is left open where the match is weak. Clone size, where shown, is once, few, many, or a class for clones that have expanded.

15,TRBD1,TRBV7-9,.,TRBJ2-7,CASSPPGTGTYEQYF,TGTGCCAGCAGCCCACCCGGGACAGGGACCTACGAGCAGTACTTC
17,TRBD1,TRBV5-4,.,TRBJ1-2,CASSLAGTGGRLHGYTF,TGTGCCAGCAGCTTGGCCGGGACAGGGGGCAGGCTTCATGGCTACACCTTC
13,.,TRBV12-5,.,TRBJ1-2,CASRPIAGYGYTF,TGTGCTAGTCGGCCTATTGCGGGATATGGCTACACCTTC
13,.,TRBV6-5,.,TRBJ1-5,CASSINSNQPQHF,TGTGCCAGCAGCATCAATAGCAATCAGCCCCAGCATTTT
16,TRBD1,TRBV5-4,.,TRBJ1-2,CASSVQGVPGFGGYTF,TGTGCCAGCAGCGTACAGGGGGTGCCGGGTTTCGGGGGCTACACCTTC
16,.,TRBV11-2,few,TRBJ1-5,CASSLDRAAGIQPQHF,TGTGCCAGCAGCTTAGATCGGGCGGCGGGGATTCAGCCCCAGCATTTT
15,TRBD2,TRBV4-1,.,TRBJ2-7,CASSQPTSGGYEQYF,TGCGCCAGCAGCCAGCCAACTAGCGGGGGTTACGAGCAGTACTTC
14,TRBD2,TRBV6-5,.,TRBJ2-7,CASTSALADYEQYF,TGTGCCAGCACCTCGGCTCTAGCGGACTACGAGCAGTACTTC
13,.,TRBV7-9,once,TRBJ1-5,CASSLGGDQPQHF,TGTGCCAGCAGCTTAGGAGGAGATCAGCCCCAGCATTTT
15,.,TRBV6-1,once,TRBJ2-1,CASSEMGAPSVEQFF,TGTGCCAGCAGTGAAATGGGGGCCCCCAGCGTTGAGCAGTTCTTC
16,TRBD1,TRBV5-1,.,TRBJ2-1,CASSLGGTGYYNEQFF,TGCGCCAGCAGCTTGGGGGGGACAGGATATTACAATGAGCAGTTCTTC
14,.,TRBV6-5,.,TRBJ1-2,CASSRDWNTYGYTF,TGTGCCAGCAGTCGGGACTGGAATACCTATGGCTACACCTTC
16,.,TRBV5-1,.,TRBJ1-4,CASSLAGLATNEKLFF,TGCGCCAGCAGCTTGGCCGGGTTAGCAACTAATGAAAAACTGTTTTTT
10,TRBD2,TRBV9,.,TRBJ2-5,CASGGGTQYF,TGTGCCAGCGGGGGGGGGACCCAGTACTTC
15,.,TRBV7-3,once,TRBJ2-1,CASSPKGASYNEQFF,TGTGCCAGCAGCCCCAAAGGAGCCTCCTACAATGAGCAGTTCTTC
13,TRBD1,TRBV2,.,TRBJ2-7,CATTGTGDYEQYF,TGTGCCACCACCGGGACAGGGGATTACGAGCAGTACTTC
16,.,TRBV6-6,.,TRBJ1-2,CASSPRIAGGDYGYTF,TGTGCCAGCAGTCCTCGCATAGCCGGGGGGGACTATGGCTACACCTTC
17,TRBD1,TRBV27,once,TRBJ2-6,CASSFRDRGPGANVLTF,TGTGCCAGCAGTTTCCGGGACAGGGGTCCTGGGGCCAACGTCCTGACTTTC
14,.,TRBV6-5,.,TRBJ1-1,CASSYSVGGTEAFF,TGTGCCAGCAGTTACTCTGTCGGGGGCACTGAAGCTTTCTTT
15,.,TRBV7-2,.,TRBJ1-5,CASSLNRAGNQPQHF,TGTGCCAGCAGCTTGAACAGGGCTGGCAATCAGCCCCAGCATTTT
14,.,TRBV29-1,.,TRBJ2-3,CSVCGGGPADTQYF,TGCAGCGTTTGTGGCGGGGGCCCCGCAGATACGCAGTATTTT
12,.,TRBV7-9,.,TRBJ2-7,CASSLALHEQYF,TGTGCCAGCAGCTTAGCTCTCCACGAGCAGTACTTC
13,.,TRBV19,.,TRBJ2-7,CASSRGQTYEQYF,TGTGCCAGTAGTCGCGGACAAACCTACGAGCAGTACTTC
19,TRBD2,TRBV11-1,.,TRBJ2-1,CASSLVAASGGFRADEQFF,TGTGCCAGCAGCTTAGTTGCGGCTAGCGGGGGATTCCGGGCGGATGAGCAGTTCTTC
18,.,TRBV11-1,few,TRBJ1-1,CATQRGSYAFVRNTEAFF,TGTGCCACCCAACGGGGATCGTATGCCTTCGTGAGGAACACTGAAGCTTTCTTT
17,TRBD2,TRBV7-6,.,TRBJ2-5,CASSLGVAGGAKETQYF,TGTGCCAGCAGCTTAGGCGTAGCGGGGGGGGCGAAGGAGACCCAGTACTTC
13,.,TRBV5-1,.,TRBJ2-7,CASSLEQAYEQYF,TGCGCCAGCAGCTTGGAACAGGCCTACGAGCAGTACTTC
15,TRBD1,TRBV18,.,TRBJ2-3,CASSEGQGSTDTQYF,TGTGCCAGCTCCGAAGGACAGGGAAGCACAGATACGCAGTATTTT